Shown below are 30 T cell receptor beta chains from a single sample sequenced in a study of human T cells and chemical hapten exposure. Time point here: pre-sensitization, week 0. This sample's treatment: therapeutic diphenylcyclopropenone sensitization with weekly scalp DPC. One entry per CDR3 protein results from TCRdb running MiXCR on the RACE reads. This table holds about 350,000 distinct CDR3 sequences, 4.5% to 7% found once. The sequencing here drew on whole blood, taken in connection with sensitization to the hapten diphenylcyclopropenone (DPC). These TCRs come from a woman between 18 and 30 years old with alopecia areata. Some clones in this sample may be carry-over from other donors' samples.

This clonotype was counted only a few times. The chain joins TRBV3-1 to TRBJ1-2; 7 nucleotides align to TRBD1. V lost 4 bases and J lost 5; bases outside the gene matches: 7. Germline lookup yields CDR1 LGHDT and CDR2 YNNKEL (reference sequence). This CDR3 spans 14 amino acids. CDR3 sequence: CASSREGARYGYTF. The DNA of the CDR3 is TGTGCCAGCAGCCGGGAGGGGGCGAGATATGGCTACACCTTC.

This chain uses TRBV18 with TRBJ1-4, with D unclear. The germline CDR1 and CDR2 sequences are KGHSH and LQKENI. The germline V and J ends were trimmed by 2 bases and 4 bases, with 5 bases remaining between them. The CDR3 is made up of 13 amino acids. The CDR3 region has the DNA TGTGCCAGCTCACCAAACAGTAATGAAAAACTGTTTTTT. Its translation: CASSPNSNEKLFF.

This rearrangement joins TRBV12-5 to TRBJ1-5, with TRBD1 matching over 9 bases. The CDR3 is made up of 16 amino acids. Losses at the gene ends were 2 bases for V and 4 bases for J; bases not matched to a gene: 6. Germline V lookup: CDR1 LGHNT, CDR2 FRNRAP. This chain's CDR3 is CASGLSDRGSNQPQHF. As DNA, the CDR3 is TGTGCTAGTGGTTTGAGCGACAGGGGGAGTAATCAGCCCCAGCATTTT.

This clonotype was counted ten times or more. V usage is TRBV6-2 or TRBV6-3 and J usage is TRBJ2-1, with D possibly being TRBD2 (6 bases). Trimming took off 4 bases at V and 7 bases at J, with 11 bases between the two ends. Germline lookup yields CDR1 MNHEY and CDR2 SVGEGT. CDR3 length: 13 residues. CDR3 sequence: CASSSTSGNEQFF. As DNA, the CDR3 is TGTGCCAGCAGTTCGACCAGCGGGAATGAGCAGTTCTTC.

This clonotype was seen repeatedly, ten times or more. CDR3 coding DNA: TGTGCCAGCTCACCACCGGGACTGAGCTCTGGAAACACCATATATTTT. Translation: CASSPPGLSSGNTIYF. The chain employs TRBV18 and TRBJ1-3; tentative D call: TRBD1 (5 bases). The germline gives CDR1 KGHSH, CDR2 LQKENI. This CDR3 spans 16 amino acids. V shed 0 bases and J shed 0 bases, with 9 bases lying between them.

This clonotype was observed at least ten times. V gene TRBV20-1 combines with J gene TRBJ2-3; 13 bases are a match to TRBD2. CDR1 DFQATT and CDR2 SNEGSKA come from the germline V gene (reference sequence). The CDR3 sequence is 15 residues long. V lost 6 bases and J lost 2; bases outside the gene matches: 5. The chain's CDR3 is CSAPLAGGLTDTQYF. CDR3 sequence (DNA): TGCAGTGCCCCACTAGCGGGGGGGCTCACAGATACGCAGTATTTT.

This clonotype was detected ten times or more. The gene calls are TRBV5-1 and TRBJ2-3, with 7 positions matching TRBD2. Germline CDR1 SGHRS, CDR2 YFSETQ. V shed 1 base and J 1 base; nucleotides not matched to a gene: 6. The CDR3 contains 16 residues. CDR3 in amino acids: CASSLSFSGGTDTQYF. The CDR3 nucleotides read TGCGCCAGCAGCTTGTCTTTCAGCGGGGGCACAGATACGCAGTATTTT.

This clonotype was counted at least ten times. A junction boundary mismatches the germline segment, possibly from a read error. The CDR3 bases are TGTGCTAGCAGCCCCCAGGTTGGGACTGAAGCTTTCTTT. It specifies CASSPQVGTEAFF. The chain joins TRBV7-7 to TRBJ1-1; D ambiguous. Germline CDR1 reads SSHAT; CDR2 reads FNYEAQ (reference sequence). The CDR3 is 13 amino acids.

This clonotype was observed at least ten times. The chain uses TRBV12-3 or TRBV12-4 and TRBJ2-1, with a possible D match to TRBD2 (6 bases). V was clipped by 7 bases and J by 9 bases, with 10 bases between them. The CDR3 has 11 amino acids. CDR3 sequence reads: CASTLGGEQFF. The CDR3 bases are TGTGCCAGCACCCTGGGGGGTGAGCAGTTCTTC.

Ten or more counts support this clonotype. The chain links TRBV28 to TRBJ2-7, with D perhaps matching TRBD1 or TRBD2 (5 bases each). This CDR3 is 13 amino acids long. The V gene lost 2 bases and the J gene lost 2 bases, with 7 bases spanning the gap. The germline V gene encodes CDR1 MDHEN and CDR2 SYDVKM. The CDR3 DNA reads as TGTGCCAGCAGTTTAGGGGGTCCCTACGAGCAGTACTTC. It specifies CASSLGGPYEQYF.

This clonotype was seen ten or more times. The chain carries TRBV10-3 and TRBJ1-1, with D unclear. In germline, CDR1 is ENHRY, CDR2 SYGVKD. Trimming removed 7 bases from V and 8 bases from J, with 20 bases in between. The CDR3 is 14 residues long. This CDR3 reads CAITPAGPPEEAFF. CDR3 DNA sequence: TGTGCCATCACCCCCGCAGGACCCCCGGAGGAAGCTTTCTTT.

The CDR3 sequence: CASSQEDSVNTEAFF. Written as DNA, the CDR3 is TGTGCCAGCAGCCAAGAAGACAGCGTGAACACTGAAGCTTTCTTT. J is TRBJ1-1 and V is TRBV4-2, with a possible D match to TRBD1 (5 bases). The CDR3 has 15 residues. In germline, CDR1 is LGHNA, CDR2 YNFKEQ. The ends were cut back, 0 bases at V and 0 bases at J, with 8 bases in the middle.

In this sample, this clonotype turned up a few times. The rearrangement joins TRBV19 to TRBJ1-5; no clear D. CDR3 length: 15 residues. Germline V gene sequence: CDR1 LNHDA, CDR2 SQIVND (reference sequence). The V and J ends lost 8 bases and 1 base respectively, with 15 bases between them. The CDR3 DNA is TGTGCCAGTGAAGTTTTGACGGGAAGCAATCAGCCCCAGCATTTT. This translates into CASEVLTGSNQPQHF.

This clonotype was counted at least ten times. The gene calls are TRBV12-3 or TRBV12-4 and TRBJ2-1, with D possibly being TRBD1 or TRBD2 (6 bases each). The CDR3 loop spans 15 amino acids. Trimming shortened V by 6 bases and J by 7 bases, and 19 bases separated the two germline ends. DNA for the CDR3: TGTGCCAGCAGCCTTCCGGGGGCATCGGGGAATGAGCAGTTCTTC. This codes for CASSLPGASGNEQFF.

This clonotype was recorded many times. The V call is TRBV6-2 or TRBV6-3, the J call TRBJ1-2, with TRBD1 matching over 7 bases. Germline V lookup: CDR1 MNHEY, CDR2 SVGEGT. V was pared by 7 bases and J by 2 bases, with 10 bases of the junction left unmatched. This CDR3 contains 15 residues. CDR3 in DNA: TGTGCCAGCACCTACCCGGACAGGATGAACTATGGCTACACCTTC. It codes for CASTYPDRMNYGYTF.

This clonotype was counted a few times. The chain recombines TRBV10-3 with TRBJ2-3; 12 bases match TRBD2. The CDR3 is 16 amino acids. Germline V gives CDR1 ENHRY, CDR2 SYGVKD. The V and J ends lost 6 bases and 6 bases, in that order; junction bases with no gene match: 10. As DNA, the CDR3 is TGTGCCATCAGCCCCGGACTAGCGGGGTCCCGTGATACGCAGTATTTT. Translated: CAISPGLAGSRDTQYF.

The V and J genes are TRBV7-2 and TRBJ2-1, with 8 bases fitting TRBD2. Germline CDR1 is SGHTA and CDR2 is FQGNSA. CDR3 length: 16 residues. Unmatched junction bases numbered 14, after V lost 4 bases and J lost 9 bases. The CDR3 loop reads CASSSLAGRLGGEQFF. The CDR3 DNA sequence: TGTGCCAGCAGCTCGCTAGCGGGCCGACTAGGAGGTGAGCAGTTCTTC. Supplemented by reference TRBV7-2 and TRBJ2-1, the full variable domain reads GAGVSQSPSNKVTEKGKDVELRCDPISGHTALYWYRQSLGQGLEFLIYFQGNSAPDKSGLPSDRFSAERTGGSVSTLTIQRTQQEDSAVYLCASSSLAGRLGGEQFFGPGTRLTVL.

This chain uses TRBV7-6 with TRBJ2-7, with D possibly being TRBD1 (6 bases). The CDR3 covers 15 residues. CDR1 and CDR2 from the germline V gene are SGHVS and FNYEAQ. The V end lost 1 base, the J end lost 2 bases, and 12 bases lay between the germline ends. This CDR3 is CASSLEQGFTYEQYF. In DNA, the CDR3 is TGTGCCAGCAGCTTAGAACAGGGCTTTACCTACGAGCAGTACTTC.

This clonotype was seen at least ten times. The CDR3 protein is CAISEVAGEFYNEQFF. The CDR3 coding sequence is TGTGCCATCAGTGAGGTAGCGGGGGAGTTCTACAATGAGCAGTTCTTC. This sequence joins TRBV10-3 and TRBJ2-1; 9 bases line up with TRBD2. V dropped 2 bases and J dropped 3; count of bases not matched to a gene: 5. The CDR3 length is 16 residues. Germline CDR1 reads ENHRY; CDR2 reads SYGVKD.

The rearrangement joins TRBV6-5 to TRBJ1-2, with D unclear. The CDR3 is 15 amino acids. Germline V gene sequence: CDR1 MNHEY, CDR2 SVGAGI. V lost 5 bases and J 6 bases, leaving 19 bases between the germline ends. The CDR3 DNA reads TGTGCCAGCAGTCCCTCGCGGGTTAGGTCCGATGGCTACACCTTC. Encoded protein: CASSPSRVRSDGYTF.

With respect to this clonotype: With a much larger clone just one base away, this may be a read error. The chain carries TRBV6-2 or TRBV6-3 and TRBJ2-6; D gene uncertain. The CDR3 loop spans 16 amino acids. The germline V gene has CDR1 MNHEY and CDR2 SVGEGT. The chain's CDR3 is CASMDLTRSGDNVLTF. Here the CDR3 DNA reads TGTGCCAGCATGGATTTAACCCGTTCTGGGGACAACGTCCTGACTTTC.

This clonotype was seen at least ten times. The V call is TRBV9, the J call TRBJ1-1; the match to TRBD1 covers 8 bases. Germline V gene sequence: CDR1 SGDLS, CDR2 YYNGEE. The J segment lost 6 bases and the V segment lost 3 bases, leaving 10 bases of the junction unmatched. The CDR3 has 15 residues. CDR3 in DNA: TGTGCCAGCAGCGCACTGACAGGGGTACGGGCTGAAGCTTTCTTT. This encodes CASSALTGVRAEAFF.

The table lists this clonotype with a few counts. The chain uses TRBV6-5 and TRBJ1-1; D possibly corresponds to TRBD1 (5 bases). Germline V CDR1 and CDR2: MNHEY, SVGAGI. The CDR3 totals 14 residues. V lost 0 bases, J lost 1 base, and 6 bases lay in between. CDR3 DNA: TGTGCCAGCAGTTACTCCGACAGGAACACTGAAGCTTTCTTT. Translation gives CASSYSDRNTEAFF.

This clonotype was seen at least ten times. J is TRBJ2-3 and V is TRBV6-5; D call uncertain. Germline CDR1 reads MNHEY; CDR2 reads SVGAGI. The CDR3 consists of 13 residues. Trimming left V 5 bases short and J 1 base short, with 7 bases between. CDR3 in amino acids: CASSGPGTDTQYF. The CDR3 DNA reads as TGTGCCAGCAGTGGACCCGGCACAGATACGCAGTATTTT.

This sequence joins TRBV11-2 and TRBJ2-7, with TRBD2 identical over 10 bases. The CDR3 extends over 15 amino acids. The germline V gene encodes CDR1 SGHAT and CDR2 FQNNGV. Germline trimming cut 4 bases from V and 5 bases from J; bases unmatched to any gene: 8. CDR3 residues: CASSSLLAGMNEQYF. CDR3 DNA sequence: TGTGCCAGCAGCTCTCTACTAGCGGGGATGAACGAGCAGTACTTC.

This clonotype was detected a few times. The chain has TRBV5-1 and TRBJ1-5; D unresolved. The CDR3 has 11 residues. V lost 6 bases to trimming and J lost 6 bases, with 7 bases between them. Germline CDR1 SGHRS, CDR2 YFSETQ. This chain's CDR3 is CASIHGQPQHF. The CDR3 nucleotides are TGCGCCAGCATCCACGGTCAGCCCCAGCATTTT. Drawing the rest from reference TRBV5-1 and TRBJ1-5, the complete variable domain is KAGVTQTPRYLIKTRGQQVTLSCSPISGHRSVSWYQQTPGQGLQFLFEYFSETQRNKGNFPGRFSGRQFSNSRSEMNVSTLELGDSALYLCASIHGQPQHFGDGTRLSIL.

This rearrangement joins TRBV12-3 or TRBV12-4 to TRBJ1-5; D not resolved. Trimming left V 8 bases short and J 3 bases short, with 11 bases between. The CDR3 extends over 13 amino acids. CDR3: CASCLGANQPQHF. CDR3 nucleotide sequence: TGTGCCAGCTGCCTCGGCGCCAATCAGCCCCAGCATTTT.

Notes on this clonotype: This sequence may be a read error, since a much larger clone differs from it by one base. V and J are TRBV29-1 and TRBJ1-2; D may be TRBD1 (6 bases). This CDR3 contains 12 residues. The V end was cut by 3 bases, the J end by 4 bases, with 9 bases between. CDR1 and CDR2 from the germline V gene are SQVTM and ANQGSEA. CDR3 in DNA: TGCAGCGTTGATAAGGGGGTCTATGGCTACACCTTC. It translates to CSVDKGVYGYTF.

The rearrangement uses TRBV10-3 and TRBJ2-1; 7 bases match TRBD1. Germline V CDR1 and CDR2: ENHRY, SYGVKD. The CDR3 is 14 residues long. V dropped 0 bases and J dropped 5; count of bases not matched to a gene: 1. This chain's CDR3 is CAISESGTDNEQFF. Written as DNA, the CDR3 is TGTGCCATCAGTGAGTCCGGGACAGACAATGAGCAGTTCTTC.

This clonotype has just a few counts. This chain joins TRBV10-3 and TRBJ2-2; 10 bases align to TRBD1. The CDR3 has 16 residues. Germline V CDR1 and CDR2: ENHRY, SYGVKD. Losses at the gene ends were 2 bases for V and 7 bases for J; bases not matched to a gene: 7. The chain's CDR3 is CAISEIRDRGDGELFF. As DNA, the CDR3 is TGTGCCATCAGTGAGATCCGGGACAGGGGCGACGGGGAGCTGTTTTTT.